These 17 T cell receptor beta chains share one sample of origin, sequenced in a study of cytomegalovirus exposure and HLA in healthy donors. Profiling relied on immunoSEQ multiplex PCR, and the TCRdb table lists in-frame clones only, not all of them. Of roughly 90,000 clones listed, over 85% are singletons. The sample comprised PBMCs. The receptors were gathered from a woman under 40 in good health and CMV-seropositive.

CDR3 coding DNA: TGTGCCAGCAGTGCGGGACAGTGGAACACCGGGGAGCTGTTTTTT. Its protein product is CASSAGQWNTGELFF. The chain couples TRBV6-1 to TRBJ2-2, with 7 bases identical to TRBD1. CDR1 MNHNS and CDR2 SASEGT come from the germline V gene. This CDR3 has 15 residues. Trimming took 4 bases from V and 1 from J; bases not matched to a gene: 3.

The chain employs TRBV4-2 and TRBJ2-1; 10 positions agree with TRBD2. Trimming removed 0 bases from V and 6 bases from J; junction bases left unmatched: 8. The CDR3 consists of 17 residues. Germline assignment: CDR1 LGHNA and CDR2 YNFKEQ. The CDR3, as DNA: TGTGCCAGCAGCCAAGAGACGAGGGCTAGCGGGAGCAATGAGCAGTTCTTC. The encoded protein is CASSQETRASGSNEQFF.

This clone was detected once. This chain links TRBV7-2 with TRBJ2-2, with 8 bases fitting TRBD2. With 7 bases clipped from V and 1 base from J, the junction kept 8 bases outside the gene matches. The CDR3 runs to 16 residues. Germline V CDR1 and CDR2: SGHTA, FQGNSA. CDR3 nucleotide sequence: TGTGCCAGCACTCGGGGGGGACTTGAGAACACCGGGGAGCTGTTTTTT. Its protein product is CASTRGGLENTGELFF.

J is TRBJ1-1 and V is TRBV7-6; 7 bases fit TRBD1. The length of the CDR3 is 14 residues. CDR1 is SGHVS, CDR2 FNYEAQ, per germline. V lost 5 bases to trimming and J lost 4 bases; unmatched junction nucleotides: 7. In DNA, the CDR3 is TGTGCCAGCAGCCTAAGGGGGCGCACCACTGAAGCTTTCTTT. Translated, it gives CASSLRGRTTEAFF.

The rearrangement uses TRBV19 and TRBJ2-5; 10 bases are a match to TRBD1. CDR3 size: 16 residues. V dropped 3 bases and J dropped 1; count of bases not matched to a gene: 5. The germline V gene has CDR1 LNHDA and CDR2 SQIVND (reference sequence). CDR3 coding DNA: TGTGCCAGTAGTATTGTCAGGACAGGGGGCCAAGAGACCCAGTACTTC. This gives the protein CASSIVRTGGQETQYF. Filled out from reference TRBV19 and TRBJ2-5, the complete variable domain reads DGGITQSPKYLFRKEGQNVTLSCEQNLNHDAMYWYRQDPGQGLRLIYYSQIVNDFQKGDIAEGYSVSREKKESFPLTVTSAQKNPTAFYLCASSIVRTGGQETQYFGPGTRLLVL.

CDR3 residues: CASSLPLAGVGVTQYF. DNA for the CDR3: TGTGCCAGCAGTTTGCCCCTCGCGGGAGTAGGGGTGACCCAGTACTTC. This rearrangement joins TRBV28 to TRBJ2-5; 7 bases fit TRBD2. Germline V CDR1 and CDR2: MDHEN, SYDVKM. The CDR3 totals 16 residues. J gave up 7 bases and V 3 bases, and 14 bases lay outside the gene matches. The variable domain in full, completed from reference TRBV28 and TRBJ2-5, reads DVKVTQSSRYLVKRTGEKVFLECVQDMDHENMFWYRQDPGLGLRLIYFSYDVKMKEKGDIPEGYSVSREKKERFSLILESASTNQTSMYLCASSLPLAGVGVTQYFGPGTRLLVL.

The rearrangement links TRBV7-6 to TRBJ2-2; TRBD2 agrees at 9 bases. The germline V gene encodes CDR1 SGHVS and CDR2 FNYEAQ. The CDR3 spans 16 residues. The V and J ends lost 1 base and 4 bases, in that order; junction bases with no gene match: 4. CDR3 DNA sequence: TGTGCCAGCAGCTTAGGGTCTAGCGGGACCACCGGGGAGCTGTTTTTT. Its translation: CASSLGSSGTTGELFF.

The V gene is TRBV6-4, the J gene TRBJ2-2, with TRBD2 identical over 11 bases. The CDR3 length is 15 residues. Per germline, CDR1 MRHNA and CDR2 SNTAGT. After removal of 4 bases from V and 6 bases from J, the junction contained 4 bases not matched to a gene. In DNA, the CDR3 is TGTGCCAGCAGTGTCACTAGCGGGAGCGCCGGGGAGCTGTTTTTT. It encodes CASSVTSGSAGELFF.

The CDR3 is CASSVLSDTQYF. CDR3 nucleotide sequence: TGTGCCAGCAGTGTCCTTAGTGATACGCAGTATTTT. The J gene is TRBJ2-3, the V gene TRBV6-1; D not certain. The V end was cut by 4 bases, the J end by 6 bases, with 8 bases between. The length of the CDR3 is 12 residues. Germline V gene sequence: CDR1 MNHNS, CDR2 SASEGT.

The chain carries TRBV5-4 and TRBJ2-5; 10 bases line up with TRBD1. J lost 3 bases, V lost 7 bases, and 15 bases had no gene match. The CDR3 runs 17 residues. The germline gives CDR1 SGHNT, CDR2 YYREEE (reference sequence). The CDR3 sequence: CASALFRWDRGEETQYF. The CDR3 nucleotides are TGTGCCAGCGCCCTTTTTCGGTGGGACAGGGGAGAAGAGACCCAGTACTTC.

This clone was detected once. V usage is TRBV27 and J usage is TRBJ1-2; perhaps TRBD1 as D (6 bases). Between the trimmed V and J ends, which lost 6 bases and 5 bases, there was a span of 16 bases. Germline CDR1 is MNHEY and CDR2 is SMNVEV (reference sequence). This CDR3 has 14 amino acids. CDR3 residues: CASRPSTGRYGYTF. CDR3 nucleotides: TGTGCCAGCAGGCCTTCGACAGGTCGGTATGGCTACACCTTC.

Only one count was recorded for this clone. CDR3 nucleotide sequence: TGTGCCAGCAGCAAAGAAGTAACGCCGACAGATCATGGGAACACTGAAGCTTTCTTT. This gives the protein CASSKEVTPTDHGNTEAFF. V and J are TRBV21-1 and TRBJ1-1; the table assigns TRBD1, which was not confirmed against the DNA. TRBV21-1 is classified as a pseudogene. This CDR3 has 19 residues.

The chain joins TRBV6-5 to TRBJ1-2, with 10 bases matching TRBD1. CDR3 length: 14 amino acids. Germline CDR1 reads MNHEY; CDR2 reads SVGAGI. J was trimmed by 4 bases and V by 5 bases; bases with no gene match: 4. CDR3 sequence: CASSTTGGGYGYTF. In DNA, the CDR3 is TGTGCCAGCAGTACGACAGGGGGCGGCTATGGCTACACCTTC.

This clone came up once. This chain links TRBV4-2 with TRBJ2-1; a weak D match, TRBD2 (6 bases). The V end lost 6 bases, the J end lost 3 bases, and 18 bases lay between the germline ends. This CDR3 contains 16 residues. Germline V gene data show CDR1 as LGHNA and CDR2 as YNFKEQ. The CDR3 loop is CASSAGAPGVYNEQFF. CDR3 in DNA: TGTGCCAGCAGTGCAGGCGCGCCGGGAGTCTACAATGAGCAGTTCTTC.

This clone was seen a single time. The rearrangement uses TRBV28 and TRBJ2-3, with D unresolved. The CDR3 is 14 residues long. Germline CDR1 and CDR2: MDHEN and SYDVKM. V lost 7 bases and J 4 bases, leaving 15 bases between the germline ends. The CDR3 DNA reads as TGTGCCAGCATCCCCAGCGCGTCCCCAGATACGCAGTATTTT. As protein: CASIPSASPDTQYF. Complete variable domain (other parts from reference TRBV28 and TRBJ2-3): DVKVTQSSRYLVKRTGEKVFLECVQDMDHENMFWYRQDPGLGLRLIYFSYDVKMKEKGDIPEGYSVSREKKERFSLILESASTNQTSMYLCASIPSASPDTQYFGPGTRLTVL.

The chain employs TRBV7-2 and TRBJ2-3; 8 bases agree with TRBD2. Germline CDR1 SGHTA, CDR2 FQGNSA. Trimming at V came to 7 bases and at J to 0 bases, leaving 6 bases not matched to a gene. The CDR3 is 15 residues long. The CDR3 reads CASTVSGKSTDTQYF. The CDR3 DNA follows: TGTGCCAGCACCGTTAGCGGGAAGAGCACAGATACGCAGTATTTT.

The chain combines TRBV2 with TRBJ2-1, with 7 bases fitting TRBD2. Trimming cost V 5 bases and J 6 bases; bases outside gene matches: 13. Germline CDR1 SNHLY, CDR2 FYNNEI. CDR3 length: 16 amino acids. The CDR3 loop is CASSPRGTIRANEQFF. CDR3 coding DNA: TGTGCCAGCAGTCCACGTGGGACTATTCGAGCCAATGAGCAGTTCTTC.